This T cell receptor (beta chain) emerged from a study of cytomegalovirus exposure and HLA in healthy donors. Whole-study context: Caucasian-associated ancestry cluster membership applied to approximately 81% of approximately 400 genotyped donors.

Primers included in the PCR were 60 Vbeta and 13 Jbeta primers. The repertoire was sequenced with immunoSEQ multiplex PCR; TCRdb's copy has only in-frame clones and lacks some. The table lists roughly 170,000 clones, around three quarters of them singletons. Sequences were obtained from PBMCs. This clonotype was sampled from a boy aged 5-17 years in good health and CMV-seronegative.

The CDR3: CASSRGGAFGNEQFF. In DNA, the CDR3 is TGTGCCAGCAGCCGCGGGGGGGCTTTCGGGAATGAGCAGTTCTTC. The rearrangement joins TRBV6-5 to TRBJ2-1; TRBD2 matches 9 bases. This CDR3 is built from 15 residues. After removal of 6 bases from V and 7 bases from J, the junction contained 10 bases not matched to a gene. The germline gives CDR1 MNHEY, CDR2 SVGAGI.